Listed below are T cell receptor beta chains from one sample, sequenced in a study of shared clonotypes between healthy human individuals. TCRdb's table, derived via immunoSEQ multiplex PCR, lists solely in-frame clones and lacks some. Among about 1 million clones listed, roughly 70% were seen once. The specimen was memory CD4+ T cells sorted from blood. Receptor source: a man younger than 35 in good health. The CDR3 runs from the conserved cysteine through the conserved F or W. The D gene is left open where the match is weak. A row's size may be missing; if present it is once, few, many or a size class.

CDR3aa	CDR3nt	d_gene	j_gene	abundance	v_gene
CASSDSIYEQFF	TGTGCCAGCAGTGACTCGATCTATGAGCAGTTCTTC	.	TRBJ2-1	.	TRBV6-4
CASSSTGSLNTEAFF	TGTGCCAGCAGCTCAACGGGGAGCCTAAACACTGAAGCTTTCTTT	.	TRBJ1-1	.	TRBV5-4
CASTEGQYNEQFF	TGTGCCAGCACCGAGGGACAGTACAATGAGCAGTTCTTC	TRBD1	TRBJ2-1	.	TRBV6-1
CASSVESVNYNEQFF	TGTGCCAGCAGCGTAGAAAGCGTCAACTACAATGAGCAGTTCTTC	.	TRBJ2-1	once	TRBV9
CAISESTVTYYGYTF	TGTGCCATCAGTGAGTCGACAGTAACCTACTATGGCTACACCTTC	.	TRBJ1-2	.	TRBV10-3
CASSRTSGRALSTDTQYF	TGCGCCAGCAGCCGGACTAGCGGGAGGGCCTTGAGCACAGATACGCAGTATTTT	TRBD2	TRBJ2-3	.	TRBV5-1
CASRARAGYNEQFF	TGTGCCAGCAGGGCGAGGGCGGGATACAATGAGCAGTTCTTC	.	TRBJ2-1	.	TRBV2
CASSSQGSGNTIYF	TGCGCCAGCAGCTCACAGGGTTCTGGAAACACCATATATTTT	.	TRBJ1-3	few	TRBV5-1
CASSSLAGGGTQYF	TGTGCCAGCAGTTCTCTAGCGGGAGGGGGGACCCAGTACTTC	TRBD2	TRBJ2-5	.	TRBV6-5
CASSKTLGTQYF	TGTGCCAGCTCAAAAACTCTGGGTACGCAGTATTTT	.	TRBJ2-3	.	TRBV18
CASSRTGGGYEQYF	TGTGCCAGCAGCCGTACAGGGGGCGGCTACGAGCAGTACTTC	TRBD1	TRBJ2-7	.	TRBV7-2
CASSAQGLNTEAFF	TGTGCCAGTAGTGCACAGGGCCTGAACACTGAAGCTTTCTTT	.	TRBJ1-1	.	TRBV19
CASSHQGPGANVLTF	TGCGCCAGCAGCCACCAGGGCCCTGGGGCCAACGTCCTGACTTTC	.	TRBJ2-6	few	TRBV4-3
CASSKLAGAYNEQFF	TGTGCCAGCTCAAAACTAGCGGGGGCCTACAATGAGCAGTTCTTC	TRBD2	TRBJ2-1	.	TRBV18
CASSLVPGDTEAFF	TGTGCCAGCAGCTTAGTTCCAGGGGACACTGAAGCTTTCTTT	.	TRBJ1-1	.	TRBV7-6
CASSLVRGPDTQYF	TGTGCCAGCAGCTTAGTTAGGGGGCCAGATACGCAGTATTTT	TRBD1	TRBJ2-3	.	TRBV11-2
CASSPRKLDSNTGELFF	TGTGCCAGCTCACCACGGAAACTAGACTCGAACACCGGGGAGCTGTTTTTT	.	TRBJ2-2	.	TRBV18
CASSEFSQQSSGYTF	TGCGCCAGCAGTGAGTTCAGCCAGCAGTCGTCGGGCTACACCTTC	.	TRBJ1-2	few	TRBV10-2
CASSGGRPHNEQFF	TGTGCCAGCAGTGGAGGACGTCCCCACAATGAGCAGTTCTTC	.	TRBJ2-1	.	TRBV2
CASSLRSGNQPQHF	TGTGCCAGCAGCTTGAGGTCTGGCAATCAGCCCCAGCATTTT	.	TRBJ1-5	.	TRBV7-2
CASSFAGYGYTF	TGTGCCAGCAGCTTTGCTGGCTATGGCTACACCTTC	.	TRBJ1-2	.	TRBV11-2
CASSLGGGNQPQHF	TGTGCCAGCAGCTTGGGTGGAGGGAATCAGCCCCAGCATTTT	.	TRBJ1-5	.	TRBV5-5
CASSPSQTSGNTIYF	TGTGCCAGCAGTCCCAGCCAGACCTCTGGAAACACCATATATTTT	.	TRBJ1-3	.	TRBV28
CASSFMTGPRGETQYF	TGCGCCAGCAGCTTTATGACAGGCCCTCGGGGGGAGACCCAGTACTTC	.	TRBJ2-5	once	TRBV5-1
CASSDQANTEAFF	TGTGCCAGCAGTGACCAGGCCAACACTGAAGCTTTCTTT	.	TRBJ1-1	few	TRBV2
CASSPAERGTDTQYF	TGTGCCAGCAGTCCCGCGGAGCGGGGGACAGATACGCAGTATTTT	TRBD2	TRBJ2-3	once	TRBV25-1
CASSVDGSGGLSYEQYF	TGTGCCAGCAGCGTAGATGGTAGCGGAGGCCTATCCTACGAGCAGTACTTC	.	TRBJ2-7	.	TRBV9
CASSLKGVVNEKLFF	TGTGCCAGCAGCTTAAAGGGGGTGGTGAATGAAAAACTGTTTTTT	.	TRBJ1-4	.	TRBV5-4
CASSWTSPPIYEQYF	TGTGCCAGCAGTTGGACTAGCCCACCTATTTACGAGCAGTACTTC	TRBD2	TRBJ2-7	.	TRBV6-5
CASSPTGGRNTEAFF	TGTGCCAGCAGCCCCACAGGGGGCAGGAACACTGAAGCTTTCTTT	TRBD1	TRBJ1-1	few	TRBV5-4
CASSITGTYSPLHF	TGTGCCAGTAGTATCACAGGGACCTACTCACCCCTCCACTTT	.	TRBJ1-6	.	TRBV19
CASSEATVWGGVDIQYF	TGTGCCAGCAGTGAAGCTACCGTGTGGGGGGGAGTAGACATTCAGTACTTC	TRBD2	TRBJ2-4	.	TRBV6-1
CASSSDRNTEAFF	TGTGCTAGCAGTTCCGACAGAAACACTGAAGCTTTCTTT	.	TRBJ1-1	.	TRBV7-7
CASRGFAAGSPETQYF	TGTGCCAGTAGAGGGTTCGCGGCGGGGTCCCCAGAGACCCAGTACTTC	.	TRBJ2-5	once	TRBV19
CASSVAGVGANEKLFF	TGTGCCAGCAGCGTAGCTGGGGTCGGAGCTAATGAAAAACTGTTTTTT	.	TRBJ1-4	.	TRBV9
CASTSTRQETQYF	TGTGCCAGCACGTCGACCCGCCAAGAGACCCAGTACTTC	.	TRBJ2-5	.	TRBV2
CAISESEKGEAFF	TGTGCCATCAGTGAGTCGGAGAAAGGTGAAGCTTTCTTT	.	TRBJ1-1	.	TRBV10-3
CASSLGTGAPYEQYF	TGTGCCAGCAGCTTGGGGACAGGGGCCCCCTACGAGCAGTACTTC	TRBD1	TRBJ2-7	.	TRBV5-4
CASSHPGLGGNTEAFF	TGCGCCAGCAGCCATCCGGGGCTGGGGGGGAACACTGAAGCTTTCTTT	.	TRBJ1-1	.	TRBV4-1
CASRITRESYEQYF	TGTGCCAGCAGAATCACACGAGAATCCTACGAGCAGTACTTC	.	TRBJ2-7	few	TRBV6-1
CASSQDTGKYGYTF	TGCGCCAGCAGCCAAGATACAGGGAAATATGGCTACACCTTC	.	TRBJ1-2	.	TRBV4-1
CASSPKETQYF	TGTGCCAGCAGCCCTAAAGAGACCCAGTACTTC	.	TRBJ2-5	.	TRBV7-2
CSSWVSYEQYF	TGCAGTTCTTGGGTCTCCTACGAGCAGTACTTC	.	TRBJ2-7	.	TRBV20-1
CASSHAGSGNTIYF	TGCGCCAGCAGTCACGCGGGCTCTGGAAACACCATATATTTT	.	TRBJ1-3	once	TRBV23-1